This TCR beta chain derives from a study of cytomegalovirus exposure and HLA in healthy donors. On this clone: Its antigen is unknown.

The germline CDR1 and CDR2 sequences are SGHVS and FQNEAQ. The CDR3 runs to 17 residues. The J segment lost 7 bases and the V segment lost 5 bases, leaving 10 bases of the junction unmatched. Primers included in the PCR were 60 Vbeta and 13 Jbeta primers. Some clones are missing from TCRdb's copy, which holds only in-frame ones; the method was immunoSEQ multiplex PCR. The sample contains 100,000 to 150,000 clones, approximately 17% of which appear only once. Broader study findings: The authors considered a cluster of highly shared sequence variants likely to be a sequencing artifact. In vitro checks showed that a few CMV-associated chains really do target CMV antigens. When a later analysis compared HLA-associated TCR beta chains with equally common others, the HLA-associated chains turned out to be more clonally expanded and to have lower generation probabilities.

Sequenced input: PBMCs. The TCR comes from a female donor in good health and CMV-seropositive. The chain employs TRBV7-8 and TRBJ2-1; 14 bases fit TRBD2. CDR3 sequence reads: CASSHLTSGRAFNEQFF. The DNA of the CDR3 is TGTGCCAGCAGCCACTTGACTAGCGGGAGGGCCTTTAATGAGCAGTTCTTC.